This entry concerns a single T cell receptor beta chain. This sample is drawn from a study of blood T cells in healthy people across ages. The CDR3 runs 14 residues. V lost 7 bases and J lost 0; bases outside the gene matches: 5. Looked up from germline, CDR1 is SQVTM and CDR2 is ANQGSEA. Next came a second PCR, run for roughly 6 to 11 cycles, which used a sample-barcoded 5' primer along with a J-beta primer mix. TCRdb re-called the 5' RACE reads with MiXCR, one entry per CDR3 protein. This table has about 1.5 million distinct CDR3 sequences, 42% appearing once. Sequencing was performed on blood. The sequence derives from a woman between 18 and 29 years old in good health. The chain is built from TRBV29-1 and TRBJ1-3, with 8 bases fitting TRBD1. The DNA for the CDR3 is TGCAGCGCAGGACAGGGACGCTCTGGAAACACCATATATTTT. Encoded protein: CSAGQGRSGNTIYF.